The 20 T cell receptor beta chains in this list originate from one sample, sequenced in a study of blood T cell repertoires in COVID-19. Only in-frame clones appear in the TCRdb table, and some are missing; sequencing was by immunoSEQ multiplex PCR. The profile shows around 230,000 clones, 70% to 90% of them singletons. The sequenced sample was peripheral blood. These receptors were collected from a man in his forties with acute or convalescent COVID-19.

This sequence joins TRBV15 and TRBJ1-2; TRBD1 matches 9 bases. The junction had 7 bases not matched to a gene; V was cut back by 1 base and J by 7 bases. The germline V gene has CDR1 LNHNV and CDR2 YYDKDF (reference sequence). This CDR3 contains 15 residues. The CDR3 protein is CATSRGGTGFGGYTF. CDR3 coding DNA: TGTGCCACCAGCAGAGGTGGGACAGGGTTCGGTGGCTACACCTTC.

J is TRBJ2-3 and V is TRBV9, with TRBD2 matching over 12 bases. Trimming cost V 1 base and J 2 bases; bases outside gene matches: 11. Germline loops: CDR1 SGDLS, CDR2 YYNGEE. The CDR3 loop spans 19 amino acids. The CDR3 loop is CASSVSSSGRAVYTDTQYF. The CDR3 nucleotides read TGTGCCAGCAGCGTATCCTCTAGCGGGAGGGCAGTATACACAGATACGCAGTATTTT.

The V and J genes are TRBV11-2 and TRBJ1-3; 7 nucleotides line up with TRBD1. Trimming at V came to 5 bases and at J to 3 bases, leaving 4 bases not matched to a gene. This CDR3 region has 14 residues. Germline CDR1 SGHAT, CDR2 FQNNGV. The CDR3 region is CASSKGGGGNTIYF. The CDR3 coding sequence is TGTGCCAGCAGCAAAGGGGGCGGTGGAAACACCATATATTTT. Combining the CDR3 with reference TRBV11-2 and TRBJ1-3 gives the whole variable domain EAGVAQSPRYKIIEKRQSVAFWCNPISGHATLYWYQQILGQGPKLLIQFQNNGVVDDSQLPKDRFSAERLKGVDSTLKIQPAKLEDSAVYLCASSKGGGGNTIYFGEGSWLTVV.

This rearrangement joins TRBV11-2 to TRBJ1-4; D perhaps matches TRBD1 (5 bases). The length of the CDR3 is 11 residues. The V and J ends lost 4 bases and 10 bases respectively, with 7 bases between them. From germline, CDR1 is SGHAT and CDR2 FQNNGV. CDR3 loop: CASSWGGKLFF. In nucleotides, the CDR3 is TGTGCCAGCAGCTGGGGGGGAAAACTGTTTTTT.

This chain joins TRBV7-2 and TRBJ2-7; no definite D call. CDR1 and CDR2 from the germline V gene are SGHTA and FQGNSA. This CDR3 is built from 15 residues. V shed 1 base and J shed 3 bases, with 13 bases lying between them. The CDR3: CASSLVELLHYEQYF. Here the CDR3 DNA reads TGTGCCAGCAGCTTAGTGGAGTTGCTGCACTACGAGCAGTACTTC. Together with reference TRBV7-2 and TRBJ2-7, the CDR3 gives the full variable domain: GAGVSQSPSNKVTEKGKDVELRCDPISGHTALYWYRQSLGQGLEFLIYFQGNSAPDKSGLPSDRFSAERTGGSVSTLTIQRTQQEDSAVYLCASSLVELLHYEQYFGPGTRLTVT.

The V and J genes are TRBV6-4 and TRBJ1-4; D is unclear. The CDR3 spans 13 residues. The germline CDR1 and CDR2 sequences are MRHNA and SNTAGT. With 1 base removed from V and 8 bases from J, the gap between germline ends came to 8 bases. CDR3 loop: CASSDFPGEKLFF. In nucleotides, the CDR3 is TGTGCCAGCAGTGACTTCCCCGGGGAAAAACTGTTTTTT.

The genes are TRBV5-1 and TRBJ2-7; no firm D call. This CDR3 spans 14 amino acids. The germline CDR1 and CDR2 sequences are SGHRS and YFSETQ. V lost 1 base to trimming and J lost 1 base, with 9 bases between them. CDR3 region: CASSLWQDSYEQYF. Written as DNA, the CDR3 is TGCGCCAGCAGCTTGTGGCAGGATTCCTACGAGCAGTACTTC.

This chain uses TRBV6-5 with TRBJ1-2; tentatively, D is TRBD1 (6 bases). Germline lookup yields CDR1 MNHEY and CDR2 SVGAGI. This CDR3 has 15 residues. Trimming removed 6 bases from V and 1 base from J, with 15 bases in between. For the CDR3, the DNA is TGTGCCAGCAGGCACGGGGGGCCCCTTAACTATGGCTACACCTTC. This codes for CASRHGGPLNYGYTF.

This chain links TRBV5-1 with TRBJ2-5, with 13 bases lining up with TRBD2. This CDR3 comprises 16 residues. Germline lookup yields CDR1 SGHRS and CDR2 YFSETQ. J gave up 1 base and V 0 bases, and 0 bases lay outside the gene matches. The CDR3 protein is CASSLGLAGGQETQYF. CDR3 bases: TGCGCCAGCAGCTTGGGACTAGCGGGGGGCCAAGAGACCCAGTACTTC.

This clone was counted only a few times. In DNA, the CDR3 is TGTGCCAGTAGTATAGACCTTAACTACGAGCAGTACTTC. The encoded protein is CASSIDLNYEQYF. The gene calls are TRBV19 and TRBJ2-7; the D is unclear. Germline-derived CDR1 and CDR2 are LNHDA and SQIVND (reference sequence). This CDR3 is 13 amino acids long. V was shortened by 0 bases and J by 3 bases, with 6 bases between the two germline ends.

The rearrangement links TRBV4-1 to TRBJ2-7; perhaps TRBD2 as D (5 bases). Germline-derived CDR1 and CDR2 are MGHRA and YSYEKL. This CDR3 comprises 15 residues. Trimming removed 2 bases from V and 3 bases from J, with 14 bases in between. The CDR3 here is CASSQRNSGSYEQYF. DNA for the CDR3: TGCGCCAGCAGCCAAAGGAACAGCGGAAGCTACGAGCAGTACTTC.

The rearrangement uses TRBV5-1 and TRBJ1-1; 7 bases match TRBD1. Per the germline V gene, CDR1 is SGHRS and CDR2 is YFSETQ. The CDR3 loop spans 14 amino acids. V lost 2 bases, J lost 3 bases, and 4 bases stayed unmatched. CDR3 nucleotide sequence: TGCGCCAGCAGCTTCTCGACAGGGTACACTGAAGCTTTCTTT. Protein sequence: CASSFSTGYTEAFF.

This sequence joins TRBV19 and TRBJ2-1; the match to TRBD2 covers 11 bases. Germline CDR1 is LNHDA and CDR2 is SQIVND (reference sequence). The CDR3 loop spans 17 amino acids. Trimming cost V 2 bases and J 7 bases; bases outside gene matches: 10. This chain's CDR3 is CASSILLAGGQGNEQFF. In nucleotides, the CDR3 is TGTGCCAGTAGTATACTCCTAGCGGGGGGCCAGGGGAATGAGCAGTTCTTC.

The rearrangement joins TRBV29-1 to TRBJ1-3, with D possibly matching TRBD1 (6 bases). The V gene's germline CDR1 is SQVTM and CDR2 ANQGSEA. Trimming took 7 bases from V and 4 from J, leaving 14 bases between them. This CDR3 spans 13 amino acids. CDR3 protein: CSGGGGEGNTIYF. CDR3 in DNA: TGCAGCGGCGGGGGGGGCGAAGGAAACACCATATATTTT.

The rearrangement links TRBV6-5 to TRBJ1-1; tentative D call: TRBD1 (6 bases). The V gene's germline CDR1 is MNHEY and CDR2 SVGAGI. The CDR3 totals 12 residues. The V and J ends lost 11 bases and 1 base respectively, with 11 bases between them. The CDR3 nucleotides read TGTGCCGCCCAGGGGCGGAACACTGAAGCTTTCTTT. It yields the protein CAAQGRNTEAFF.

CDR3 region: CASSLKGGGASTDTQYF. CDR3 bases: TGTGCCAGCAGCTTAAAAGGCGGCGGCGCTAGCACAGATACGCAGTATTTT. The V and J genes are TRBV11-2 and TRBJ2-3; D gene ambiguous. Trimming shortened V by 2 bases and J by 0 bases, and 15 bases separated the two germline ends. The CDR3 consists of 17 residues. CDR1 is SGHAT, CDR2 FQNNGV, per germline.

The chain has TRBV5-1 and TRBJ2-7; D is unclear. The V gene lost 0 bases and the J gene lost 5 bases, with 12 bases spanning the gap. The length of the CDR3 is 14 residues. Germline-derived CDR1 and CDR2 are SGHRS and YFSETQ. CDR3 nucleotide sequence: TGCGCCAGCAGCTTGGCCCTCGGGTTAAACGAGCAGTACTTC. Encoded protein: CASSLALGLNEQYF.

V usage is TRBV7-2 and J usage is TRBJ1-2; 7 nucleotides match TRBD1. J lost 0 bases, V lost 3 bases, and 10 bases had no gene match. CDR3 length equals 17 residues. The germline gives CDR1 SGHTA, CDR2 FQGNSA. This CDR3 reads CASSFTGTASSNYGYTF. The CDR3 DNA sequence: TGTGCCAGCAGCTTCACCGGGACAGCGAGTTCTAACTATGGCTACACCTTC.

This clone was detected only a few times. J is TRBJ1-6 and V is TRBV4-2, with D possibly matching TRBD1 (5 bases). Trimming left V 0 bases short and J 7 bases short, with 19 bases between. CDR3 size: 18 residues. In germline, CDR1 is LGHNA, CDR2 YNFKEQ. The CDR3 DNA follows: TGTGCCAGCAGCCAAGATGCACCAGGGTTGATTCCGAATTCACCCCTCCACTTT. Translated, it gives CASSQDAPGLIPNSPLHF.

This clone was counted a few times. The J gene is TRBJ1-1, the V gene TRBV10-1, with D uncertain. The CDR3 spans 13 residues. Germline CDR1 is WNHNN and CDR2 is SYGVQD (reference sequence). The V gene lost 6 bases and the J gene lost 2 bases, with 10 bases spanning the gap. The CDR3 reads CASSPSGNTEAFF. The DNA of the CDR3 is TGCGCCAGCAGCCCCAGCGGAAACACTGAAGCTTTCTTT.